This T cell receptor (beta chain) appears in the sequencing data of a study of vaccination and CD4 T cells after COVID-19. Study overall: With a range of 35 to 161, the median interval from diagnosis to drawing post-COVID samples was approximately 91 days. The cells were exposed to overlapping spike peptides originating from SARS-CoV-2, HCoV-NL63, HCoV-OC43 and HCoV-229E for stimulation.

The treatment was: approximately 11-day PBMC culture with coronavirus spike peptide pools or control peptides (ViraFEST assay). Germline values: CDR1 MNHEY, CDR2 SMNVEV (reference sequence). The V end was cut by 9 bases, the J end by 6 bases, with 21 bases between. There are 15 residues in the CDR3. The assay that was used to sequence DNA from cultured CD4+ T cells was the Oncomine TCR Beta short-read assay. Investigators obtained genomic DNA by extraction from cultured CD4+ T cells. Using its own MiXCR run on the PCR reads, TCRdb lists one record per CDR3 protein. The sample has approximately 24,000 distinct CDR3 sequences, about three fifths seen once. For this clonotype: Its antigen is not identified.

The chain carries TRBV27 and TRBJ2-1; D uncertain. The TCR comes from a human donor who had recovered from COVID-19. Sequencing was carried out using CD4+ T cells from blood, cultured in vitro. The CDR3 is CARYQPRISFNEQFF. As DNA, the CDR3 is TGTGCCAGGTATCAGCCTCGGATATCGTTCAATGAGCAGTTCTTC.